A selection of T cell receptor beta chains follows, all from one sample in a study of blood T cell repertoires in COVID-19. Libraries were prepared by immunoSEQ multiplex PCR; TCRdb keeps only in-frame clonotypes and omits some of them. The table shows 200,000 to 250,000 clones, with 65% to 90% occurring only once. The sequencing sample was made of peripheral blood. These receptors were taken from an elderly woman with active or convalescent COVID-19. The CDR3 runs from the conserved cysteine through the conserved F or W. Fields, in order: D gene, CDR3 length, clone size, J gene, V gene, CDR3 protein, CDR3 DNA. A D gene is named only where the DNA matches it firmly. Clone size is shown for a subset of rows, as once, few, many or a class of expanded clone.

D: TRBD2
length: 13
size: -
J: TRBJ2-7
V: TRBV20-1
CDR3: CSASGAGASEQYF
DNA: TGCAGTGCTAGTGGTGCGGGAGCATCCGAGCAGTACTTC

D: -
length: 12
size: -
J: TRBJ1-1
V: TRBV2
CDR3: CASSAAGAEAFF
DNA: TGTGCCAGCAGTGCCGCCGGAGCTGAAGCTTTCTTT

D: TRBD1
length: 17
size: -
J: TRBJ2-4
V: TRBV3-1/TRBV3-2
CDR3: CASSQVTGVRAKNIQYF
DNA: TGTGCCAGCAGCCAAGTGACAGGGGTTAGGGCCAAAAACATTCAGTACTTC

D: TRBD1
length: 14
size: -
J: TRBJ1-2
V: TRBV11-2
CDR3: CASSLENRGQGYTF
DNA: TGTGCCAGCAGCTTAGAAAACAGGGGGCAGGGCTACACCTTC

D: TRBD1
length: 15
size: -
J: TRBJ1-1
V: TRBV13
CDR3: CASSLYQGVVTEAFF
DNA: TGTGCCAGCAGCTTATATCAGGGGGTGGTCACTGAAGCTTTCTTT

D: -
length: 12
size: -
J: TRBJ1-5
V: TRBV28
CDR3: CATTGEFQPQHF
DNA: TGTGCCACCACAGGAGAGTTTCAGCCCCAGCATTTT

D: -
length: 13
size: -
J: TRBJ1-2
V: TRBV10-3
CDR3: CAISRDSVYGYTF
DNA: TGTGCCATCAGCCGGGACTCAGTATATGGCTACACCTTC

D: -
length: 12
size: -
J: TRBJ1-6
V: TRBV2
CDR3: CASGRVSSPLHF
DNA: TGTGCCAGCGGTAGAGTCTCCTCACCCCTCCACTTT

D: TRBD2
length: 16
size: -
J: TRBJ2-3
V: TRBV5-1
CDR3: CASSAGTRGPTDTQYF
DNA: TGCGCCAGCAGCGCCGGGACTAGAGGACCCACAGATACGCAGTATTTT

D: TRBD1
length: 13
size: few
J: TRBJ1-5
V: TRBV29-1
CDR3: CSVEDRVGQPQHF
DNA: TGCAGCGTTGAGGACAGGGTAGGTCAGCCCCAGCATTTT

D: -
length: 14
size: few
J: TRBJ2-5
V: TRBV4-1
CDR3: CASSQGDGGETQYF
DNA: TGCGCCAGCAGCCAGGGAGACGGGGGAGAGACCCAGTACTTC

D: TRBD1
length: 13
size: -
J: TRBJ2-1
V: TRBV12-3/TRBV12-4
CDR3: CASSSTGENEQFF
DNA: TGTGCCAGCAGTTCGACAGGGGAAAATGAGCAGTTCTTC

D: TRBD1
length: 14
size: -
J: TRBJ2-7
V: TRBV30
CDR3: CAWSVGQGAYEQYF
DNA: TGTGCCTGGAGTGTAGGACAGGGGGCCTACGAGCAGTACTTC

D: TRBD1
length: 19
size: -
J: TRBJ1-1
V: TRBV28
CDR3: CASSTPSAGGLGRNTEAFF
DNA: TGTGCCAGCAGTACACCCTCGGCAGGGGGCCTTGGGAGGAACACTGAAGCTTTCTTT

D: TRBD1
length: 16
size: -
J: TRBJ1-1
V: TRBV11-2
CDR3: CASSSRRTGRNTEAFF
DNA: TGTGCCAGCAGCTCCAGAAGGACAGGACGGAACACTGAAGCTTTCTTT

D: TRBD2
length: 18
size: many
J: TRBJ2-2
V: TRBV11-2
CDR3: CASSPSGRQSRGTGELFF
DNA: TGTGCCAGCAGCCCTAGCGGGAGGCAGTCACGTGGCACCGGGGAGCTGTTTTTT

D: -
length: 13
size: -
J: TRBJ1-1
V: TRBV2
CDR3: CASSRTLNTEAFF
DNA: TGTGCCAGCAGTCGGACTCTGAACACTGAAGCTTTCTTT

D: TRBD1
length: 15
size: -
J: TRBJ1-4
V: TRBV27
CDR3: CASSPRDSPNEKLFF
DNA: TGTGCCAGCAGTCCGCGGGACAGCCCAAATGAAAAACTGTTTTTT

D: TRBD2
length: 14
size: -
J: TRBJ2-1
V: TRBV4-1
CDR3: CASSQEDSGRAKFF
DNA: TGCGCCAGCAGCCAAGAGGATAGCGGGAGGGCCAAGTTCTTC

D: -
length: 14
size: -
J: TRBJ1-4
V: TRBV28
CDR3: CASSLGAGNEKLFF
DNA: TGTGCCAGCAGTTTAGGGGCCGGAAATGAAAAACTGTTTTTT

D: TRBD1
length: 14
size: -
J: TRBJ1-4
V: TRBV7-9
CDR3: CASRGTETNEKLFF
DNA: TGTGCCAGCAGGGGGACAGAAACTAATGAAAAACTGTTTTTT

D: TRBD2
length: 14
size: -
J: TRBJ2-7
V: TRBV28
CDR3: CASRSSGEYYEQYF
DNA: TGTGCCAGCAGGTCTAGCGGGGAGTACTACGAGCAGTACTTC

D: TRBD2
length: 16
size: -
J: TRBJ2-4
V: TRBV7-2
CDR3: CASSETSGLAKNIQYF
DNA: TGTGCCAGCAGCGAAACTAGCGGACTAGCCAAAAACATTCAGTACTTC

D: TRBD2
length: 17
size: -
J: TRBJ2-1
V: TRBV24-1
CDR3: CATSDLGLGLAGSEQFF
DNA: TGTGCCACCAGTGATTTGGGTCTTGGGCTAGCGGGAAGTGAGCAGTTCTTC

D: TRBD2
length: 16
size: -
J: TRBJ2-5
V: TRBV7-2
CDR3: CASSLGLAGGQETQYF
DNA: TGTGCCAGCAGCCTAGGACTAGCGGGAGGTCAAGAGACCCAGTACTTC

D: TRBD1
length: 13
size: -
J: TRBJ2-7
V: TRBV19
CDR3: CASSDRQGYEQYF
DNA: TGTGCCAGTAGCGACAGACAGGGCTACGAGCAGTACTTC

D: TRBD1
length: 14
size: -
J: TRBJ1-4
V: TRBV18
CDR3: CASALTGGNEKLFF
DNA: TGTGCCAGCGCCCTGACAGGGGGTAATGAAAAACTGTTTTTT

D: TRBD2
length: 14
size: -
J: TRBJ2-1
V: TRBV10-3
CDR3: CAISPAGGGNEQFF
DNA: TGTGCCATCAGCCCAGCGGGAGGAGGCAATGAGCAGTTCTTC

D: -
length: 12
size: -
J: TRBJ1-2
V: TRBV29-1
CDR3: CSVEDFGGGYTF
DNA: TGCAGCGTTGAAGATTTTGGGGGCGGCTACACCTTC